This TCR beta chain stems from a study of neurological immune-mediated disorders. This clonotype was seen only a few times. 5'RACE generated cDNA with 10-nucleotide random UMIs. TCRdb reprocessed the 5' RACE reads with MiXCR, giving one entry per CDR3 protein. The sample consists of about 21,000 distinct CDR3 sequences, approximately 15% of them appearing once. Germline V gene data show CDR1 as SGHDN and CDR2 as FVKESK. V shed 1 base and J shed 15 bases, with 10 bases lying between them. The CDR3 length is 11 residues. The TCR comes from a woman aged 18-35 years with multiple sclerosis. The sequencing input was CD8+ T cells from blood. V is TRBV14 and J is TRBJ2-1; perhaps TRBD2 as D (6 bases). The chain's CDR3 is CASSQGLDRFF. The DNA for the CDR3 is TGTGCCAGCAGCCAAGGACTAGATAGGTTCTTC.